The clone carrying this T cell receptor beta chain was recorded many times. The germline V and J ends were trimmed by 1 base and 7 bases, with 8 bases remaining between them. The CDR3 totals 12 residues. The germline V gene has CDR1 DFQATT and CDR2 SNEGSKA (reference sequence). A unique molecular identifier was attached to every TCR cDNA molecule. TCRdb redid the calling of the 5' RACE reads with MiXCR, one entry per CDR3 protein. Of under 25,000 distinct CDR3 sequences in the sample, roughly 7% are singletons; the top ten hold roughly an eighth. The data stem from a study of spatial heterogeneity in lung cancer. Study as a whole: Alpha-chain sequences were consistently detected in smaller numbers than beta-chain sequences. Unique TCR and UMI combinations averaged more than ten appearances each in raw reads.

Specified time point: sample taken at primary tumor resection. Whole RNA, which was extracted from tumor, nontumor lung tissue or frozen PBMC, was sequenced without any cell sorting. Donation came from 70 or so patients with untreated early-stage non-small cell lung cancer. V and J are TRBV20-1 and TRBJ2-1, with D unresolved. The starting material was PBMCs, obtained at surgery. The receptor comes from a male donor with early-stage non-small cell lung cancer. CDR3 protein: CSARGTINEQFF. The CDR3 nucleotides read TGCAGTGCTAGAGGGACGATAAATGAGCAGTTCTTC.